This T cell receptor (beta chain) is from a study of T cells in localized non-small cell lung cancer. Measured with immunoSEQ multiplex PCR; TCRdb has only the in-frame clones, and not every one. The sample lists fewer than 35,000 clones, 94% occurring once. The sequence came from a woman aged 40-69 years with stage I lung adenocarcinoma. The sample was peripheral blood, taken before any cancer treatment.

CDR3 residues: CASSLIWEGNYGYTF. In nucleotides, the CDR3 is TGTGCCAGCAGCTTGATATGGGAGGGAAACTATGGCTACACCTTC. V usage is TRBV5-5 and J usage is TRBJ1-2, with unresolved D. The CDR3 is 15 residues long. V was trimmed by 1 base and J by 2 bases, leaving 12 bases between them. Germline values: CDR1 SGHKS, CDR2 YYEKEE (reference sequence).